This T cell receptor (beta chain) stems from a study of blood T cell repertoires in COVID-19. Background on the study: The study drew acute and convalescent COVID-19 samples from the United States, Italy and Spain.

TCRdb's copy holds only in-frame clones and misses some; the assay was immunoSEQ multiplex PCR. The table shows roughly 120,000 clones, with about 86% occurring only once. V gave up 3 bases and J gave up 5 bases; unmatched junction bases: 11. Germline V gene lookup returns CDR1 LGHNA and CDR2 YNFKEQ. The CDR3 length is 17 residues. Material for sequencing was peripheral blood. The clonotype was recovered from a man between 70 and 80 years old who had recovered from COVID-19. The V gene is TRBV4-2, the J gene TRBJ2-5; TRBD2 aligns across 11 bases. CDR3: CASSQITSGGNPETQYF. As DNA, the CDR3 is TGTGCCAGCAGCCAGATTACTAGCGGGGGAAACCCGGAGACCCAGTACTTC.